The 3 T cell receptor beta chains presented below share a single source sample, sequenced in a study of T cell clonality in common variable immunodeficiency. No antigen has been assigned to these receptors. Sequencing was performed with immunoSEQ multiplex PCR; in TCRdb, only in-frame clones are kept and a portion is missing. The sample has tens of thousands of clones, none seen only once. Overall study results and limits: Common variable immunodeficiency TCR beta sequences reportedly had fewer deletions and N-nucleotide insertions.

Sample: peripheral blood mononuclear cells. The receptors shown here come from a human donor with common variable immunodeficiency.

In its sample, this clone was seen many times. CDR3 region: CASSGQGVEAFF. Partial CDR3 DNA: TGTGCCAGCAGTGGACAGGGGGTGGAA. V usage is TRBV7-9 and J usage is TRBJ1-1; 10 bases line up with TRBD1. The read is 3 residues too short to cover the CDR3 end, so that end is filled in from the germline J gene. This CDR3 is built from 12 residues. The germline V gene encodes CDR1 SEHNR and CDR2 FQNEAQ (reference sequence).

This clone was counted at least ten times. The missing CDR3 end, 3 residues past where the read stops, is filled in from the germline J gene. The chain links TRBV20-1 to TRBJ2-5; possibly TRBD1 for D (6 bases). CDR1 is DFQATT and CDR2 is SNEGSKA in the germline V gene (reference sequence). The V gene lost 2 bases and the J gene lost 4 bases, with 20 bases spanning the gap. This CDR3 is built from 16 residues. CDR3 bases read: TGCAGTGCTAGACCTCGGAGGACAGCGTTAGGAGAGACC. It specifies CSARPRRTALGET. The CDR3 as a whole reads CSARPRRTALGETQYF.

On this clone itself: Read coverage stops 3 residues before the CDR3 terminus; the germline J gene supplies the remainder. V and J are TRBV5-1 and TRBJ2-7; D might be TRBD1 (6 bases). Germline V lookup: CDR1 SGHRS, CDR2 YFSETQ. This CDR3 is built from 13 residues. With 4 bases removed from V and 4 bases from J, the gap between germline ends came to 12 bases. The CDR3 bases that were read are TGCGCCAGCAGCCGGGACAACGAATACGAG. Its translation is CASSRDNEYE. The whole CDR3 reads CASSRDNEYEQYF.